One and the same sample provided the 13 T cell receptor beta chains below, sequenced in a study of T cells in localized non-small cell lung cancer. Using immunoSEQ multiplex PCR, the repertoire was profiled, and TCRdb retains in-frame clones only, with some absent. The repertoire holds 8,500 or so clones, with 50% to 60% as singletons. The input for sequencing was lymph node tissue, taken before any cancer treatment. These receptors all stem from an older male donor with stage I squamous cell lung carcinoma.

This clone has a single count. The chain carries TRBV15 and TRBJ2-7; 11 nucleotides line up with TRBD1. The CDR3 contains 15 residues. Germline V gives CDR1 LNHNV, CDR2 YYDKDF (reference sequence). The trim removed 0 bases at V and 4 bases at J, leaving 2 bases unmatched. The CDR3 spells CATSRDGTGGYEQYF. The CDR3, as DNA: TGTGCCACCAGCAGAGATGGGACAGGGGGGTACGAGCAGTACTTC.

This rearrangement joins TRBV6-8 to TRBJ1-1; D is possibly TRBD1 (5 bases). The germline V gene encodes CDR1 MNHGY and CDR2 SAAAGT. V lost 6 bases and J lost 0, with 14 bases in between. The CDR3 has 15 residues. CDR3 in DNA: TGTGCCAGCAGCCGACCGACAGAGATGAACACTGAAGCTTTCTTT. Translated: CASSRPTEMNTEAFF.

This chain links TRBV28 with TRBJ2-7; a weak D match, TRBD1 (6 bases). Germline CDR1 MDHEN, CDR2 SYDVKM. The length of the CDR3 is 14 residues. V lost 7 bases, J lost 3 bases, and 16 bases lay in between. CDR3 coding DNA: TGTGCCAGCACTCCTCCGGACAGTTTCTACGAGCAGTACTTC. It encodes CASTPPDSFYEQYF.

CDR3 sequence reads: CASSLDRDWGYTF. The CDR3 coding sequence is TGTGCCAGCTCTTTGGACCGGGACTGGGGCTACACCTTC. The chain combines TRBV18 with TRBJ1-2, with D maybe TRBD1 (5 bases). CDR3 size: 13 residues. The germline CDR1 and CDR2 sequences are KGHSH and LQKENI. Deletions cut 6 bases from V and 8 bases from J, with 16 bases between.

V and J are TRBV5-1 and TRBJ1-1; D unresolved. Trimming shortened V by 0 bases and J by 5 bases, and 11 bases separated the two germline ends. This CDR3 spans 14 amino acids. Germline V gene lookup returns CDR1 SGHRS and CDR2 YFSETQ. Here the CDR3 DNA reads TGCGCCAGCAGCTTGGCGCGGGGAGGGACTGAAGCTTTCTTT. It is translated as CASSLARGGTEAFF.

This clone turned up a few times. The genes are TRBV28 and TRBJ2-1; either TRBD1 or TRBD2 may fit D (6 bases each). The CDR3 consists of 13 residues. Trimming cost V 10 bases and J 5 bases, with 15 bases left between them. Germline lookup yields CDR1 MDHEN and CDR2 SYDVKM. The DNA for the CDR3 is TGTGCCATCCGGGGGCTCGGCGACAATGAGCAGTTCTTC. This codes for CAIRGLGDNEQFF. Drawing the rest from reference TRBV28 and TRBJ2-1, the complete variable domain is DVKVTQSSRYLVKRTGEKVFLECVQDMDHENMFWYRQDPGLGLRLIYFSYDVKMKEKGDIPEGYSVSREKKERFSLILESASTNQTSMYLCAIRGLGDNEQFFGPGTRLTVL.

The rearrangement uses TRBV6-8 and TRBJ2-1; 10 nucleotides match TRBD2. This CDR3 region has 13 residues. Germline V gene lookup returns CDR1 MNHGY and CDR2 SAAAGT. CDR3 region: CWGEREGPHEQFF. CDR3 bases: TGTTGGGGGGAGCGGGAGGGCCCCCATGAGCAGTTCTTC.

The J gene is TRBJ2-2, the V gene TRBV29-1; D call uncertain. This CDR3 comprises 15 residues. V gave up 6 bases and J gave up 1 base, with 15 bases separating them. Germline V lookup: CDR1 SQVTM, CDR2 ANQGSEA. The CDR3: CSVRLRSKNTGELFF. The CDR3 DNA follows: TGCAGCGTGCGCCTAAGGTCGAAGAACACCGGGGAGCTGTTTTTT.

The chain links TRBV23-1 to TRBJ2-1, with 11 bases aligning to TRBD2. TRBV23-1 is assigned to the ORF class and has an uncertain function. The CDR3 extends over 16 amino acids. With V trimmed by 4 bases and J by 7 bases, 9 bases remained unmatched. The CDR3 DNA reads as TGCGCCAGCAGTCGCCAGGGAACTAGCGGGAGAAATGAGCAGTTCTTC. Encoded protein: CASSRQGTSGRNEQFF.

The chain links TRBV18 to TRBJ2-3, with 9 nucleotides matching TRBD2. The CDR3 runs to 15 residues. Germline V CDR1 and CDR2: KGHSH, LQKENI. After removal of 6 bases from V and 2 bases from J, the junction contained 6 bases not matched to a gene. CDR3 region: CASSPTSGYTDTQYF. In DNA, the CDR3 is TGTGCCAGCTCTCCTACTAGCGGGTACACAGATACGCAGTATTTT.

There are a few counts of this clone. The genes are TRBV11-3 and TRBJ2-3; 8 bases match TRBD2. The CDR3 runs 16 residues. V gave up 5 bases and J gave up 4 bases; unmatched junction bases: 11. CDR1 and CDR2 from the germline V gene are SGHNT and YENEEA. This chain's CDR3 is CASSLGLEVFSDTQYF. CDR3 bases: TGTGCCAGCAGCCTGGGACTAGAAGTATTCTCAGATACGCAGTATTTT.

This chain joins TRBV15 and TRBJ1-1; TRBD1 aligns across 8 bases. Germline V gives CDR1 LNHNV, CDR2 YYDKDF (reference sequence). Trimming cost V 1 base and J 3 bases; bases outside gene matches: 4. This CDR3 contains 15 residues. The CDR3 region has the DNA TGTGCCACCAGCAGAGTGGGACAGGTGGACACTGAAGCTTTCTTT. It is translated as CATSRVGQVDTEAFF.

This chain joins TRBV5-1 and TRBJ2-7; 11 nucleotides agree with TRBD2. The CDR3 loop spans 16 amino acids. V was pared by 0 bases and J by 5 bases, with 7 bases of the junction left unmatched. Germline assignment: CDR1 SGHRS and CDR2 YFSETQ. The CDR3 DNA is TGCGCCAGCAGCTTGGGGGGCGGGACTAGCGGCCACGAGCAGTACTTC. Protein sequence: CASSLGGGTSGHEQYF.